The source of this T cell receptor beta chain is a study of blood T cell repertoires in COVID-19. Background on the study: Sources were T cells, B-cell-depleted T cells, or PBMCs; the material itself was cDNA or gDNA.

Study processing details: Amplification from reference gene primers served as the basis for estimated nucleated cell counts. The method was immunoSEQ multiplex PCR; TCRdb's version includes in-frame clones alone and lacks a portion of them. V, J and clone size reflect that table, while D and trimming were determined from the DNA. The table lists a few hundred thousand clones, 70% to 90% of them singletons, with around 2.9% in the top ten. The length of the CDR3 is 16 residues. V lost 2 bases and J lost 5, with 18 bases in between. Per germline, CDR1 ENHRY and CDR2 SYGVKD. The sequence came from a woman in her 30s with active or convalescent COVID-19. The rearrangement uses TRBV10-3 and TRBJ1-1, with D possibly being TRBD1 (6 bases). Sequenced: peripheral blood. The CDR3 DNA reads TGTGCCATCAGTGAGGCGGGGGCAGGGGCAAGGACTGAAGCTTTCTTT. This sequence encodes CAISEAGAGARTEAFF.